This section outlines one TCR beta chain sequence together with its context. In this sample, this clone turned up once. Its cognate antigen has yet to be identified. The sample holds no much larger clone one base away, and base qualities are not on file. What the treatment or condition label conveys for this sample: around 19 received Ad26.COV2.S at low or high dose, single or two shots; about 5 received placebo; per-sample allocation not given. Repertoires of vaccine and placebo recipients were sequenced from samples taken on day 63 after the first injection. Between 29 July and 7 August 2020, Cohort 1b enrolled 25 adults aged 18-55 years at one site in Boston, USA. Ad26.COV2.S consisted of a replication-incompetent adenovirus type 26 vector by which a prefusion-stabilized SARS-CoV-2 spike protein from the original Wuhan strain was expressed. TCRbeta CDR3 regions were sequenced with the immunoSEQ Assay. After extraction, genomic DNA underwent amplification by bias-controlled multiplex PCR, followed by high-throughput sequencing. Per the authors' processing: To quantify the absolute abundance of each unique TCRbeta CDR3 region, sequences were collapsed and filtered. T cell fraction was estimated by normalizing TCRbeta template counts to usable DNA, which was measured by amplifying reference genes present in all nucleated cells. Repertoire TCRs were annotated as SARS-CoV-2-specific by exact matching of V gene, CDR3 amino acid sequence and J gene to a known reactive TCR set. MIRA supplied the reference SARS-CoV-2 TCR set, which was filtered for enrichment in COVID-19-positive ImmuneCODE repertoires so that public or cross-reactive TCRs were removed. Drawing on the MIRA antigens, annotated TCRs were analysed further at the level of specific ORF or position within ORF. Depth was the summed frequency of annotated unique rearrangements, while breadth was defined as annotated unique rearrangements over total unique productive rearrangements. Two-sided Wilcoxon rank-sum tests were applied when comparing TCR breadth between groups. Here the immuneACCESS table is served through TCRdb, limited to in-frame sequences with V and J called. Missing clones are a known gap in these copies; in checked studies unresolved V genes cover under half, and the rest lacks a known reason. That table gives V, J and clone size, and the DNA gave D and trimming. The sample table contains a few hundred thousand clones; only one count was recorded for roughly 87% of them. The biggest ten clones account for about 3.4% of the sample.

The sample originates from a study of Ad26.COV2.S vaccination and SARS-CoV-2 variants (dated by TCRdb to about 2021). At the level of the whole study: Donors in the vaccine arm were drawn from COV1001, a multicentre, randomized, double-blind, placebo-controlled phase I-IIa trial testing Ad26.COV2.S in healthy adults. Ad26.COV2.S was administered intramuscularly at 5 x 10^10 or 1 x 10^11 viral particles, either as a single shot or as two shots given 56 days apart. Throughout the experiments and outcome assessment, investigators stayed blinded to trial group allocation. The TCR-sequenced set comprised around 30 samples: about 19 Ad26.COV2.S vaccine recipients, 5 placebo recipients and 8 SARS-CoV-2 convalescent individuals. Participants in the trial were split at random into five groups of five each, receiving low-dose or high-dose Ad26.COV2.S once or twice, or else placebo on both occasions. TCRbeta repertoire sequencing served as the tool for gauging how specific and how broad the SARS-CoV-2-reactive T cell receptors were following Ad26.COV2.S vaccination.

For CDR1 and CDR2, the germline V gene (reference sequence) lists MNHEY and SMNVEV. The CDR3 starts with the cysteine, ends with the phenylalanine, and has 13 residues. Of all the DNA, just the CDR3 is kept, 39 bases in frame from base 1. V and J lose 8 bases and 0 bases, and a span of 11 bases separates them. Overall study outcomes, separate from this receptor: The authors noted that the TCR breadth and depth analyses may have underestimated total T cell responses. The study lacked the statistical power to compare responses across vaccine doses or regimens. Higher spike-specific TCR breadth was observed in Ad26.COV2.S recipients than in placebo recipients (P = 0.0014). Vaccine and placebo recipients had comparable non-spike TCR breadth, which fits with the vaccine containing only spike. After vaccination, spike-specific CD8+ and CD4+ T cell responses were reported to show substantial breadth.

The sequence links TRBV27 to TRBJ2-7; a tentative D match to TRBD2 spans 7 bases. The sequence was collected from a person aged 18-65 years who received the Ad26.COV2.S COVID-19 vaccine or a placebo. Sequenced material: peripheral blood, taken in a trial of Ad26.COV2.S vaccine versus placebo. The CDR3 in this case is CASRGGSSYEQYF. In nucleotide form, the sequence is TGTGCCAGCCGCGGGGGCAGCTCCTACGAGCAGTACTTC.